This T cell receptor (beta chain) was sequenced during a study of CD8 T cells in ankylosing spondylitis. Each TCR beta library was made by quantitative 5'-RACE that incorporated molecular barcodes. One entry per CDR3 protein, called by TCRdb with MiXCR from the 5' RACE reads. In the table there are hundreds of thousands of distinct CDR3 sequences, roughly a quarter of which are singletons. V dropped 0 bases and J dropped 7 bases, with 13 bases sitting between them. This CDR3 region has 15 residues. Study results and caveats: Ankylosing spondylitis blood appeared to be characterized by a TCR beta motif of 7 to 9 highly homologous variants. Disease-associated clonotypes exhibited CD8+ identity and were relatively infrequent in peripheral blood.

For this clonotype: Its specificity is not known.

The rearrangement uses TRBV12-3 or TRBV12-4 and TRBJ1-5, with D uncertain. The sequence derives from a male donor with ankylosing spondylitis. Input material: blood, either unsorted or a sorted T cell fraction (not recorded which). The CDR3 spells CASSLAGGWSQPQHF. As DNA, the CDR3 is TGTGCCAGCAGTTTAGCGGGAGGCTGGTCCCAGCCCCAGCATTTT.